The 8 T cell receptor beta chains reported below all come from one sample, sequenced in a study of radiotherapy plus CTLA-4 blockade in lung cancer. Sequencing was performed with immunoSEQ multiplex PCR; in TCRdb, only in-frame clones are kept and a portion is missing. Of 45,000 to 55,000 clones in the sample, around 77% were seen once. Sequenced material: peripheral blood, taken from a patient treated with radiotherapy plus ipilimumab. The receptors here all came from a human donor with non-small cell lung cancer who had stable disease on radiotherapy plus ipilimumab.

This sequence joins TRBV28 and TRBJ2-1; TRBD1 is a possible D gene (6 bases). V was trimmed by 4 bases and J by 13 bases, leaving 17 bases between them. The CDR3 covers 13 residues. Germline V CDR1 and CDR2: MDHEN, SYDVKM. The CDR3 DNA reads TGTGCCAGCAGTTGGGCGAACAGGGAAGGTCAGTTCTTC. Protein product: CASSWANREGQFF. Drawing the rest from reference TRBV28 and TRBJ2-1, the complete variable domain is DVKVTQSSRYLVKRTGEKVFLECVQDMDHENMFWYRQDPGLGLRLIYFSYDVKMKEKGDIPEGYSVSREKKERFSLILESASTNQTSMYLCASSWANREGQFFGPGTRLTVL.

V and J are TRBV28 and TRBJ2-1, with 9 bases aligning to TRBD1. The CDR3 contains 13 residues. Germline-derived CDR1 and CDR2 are MDHEN and SYDVKM. V lost 3 bases, J lost 8 bases, and 2 bases stayed unmatched. CDR3 sequence: CASSFRQGDEQFF. CDR3 DNA: TGTGCCAGCAGTTTTCGACAGGGGGATGAGCAGTTCTTC.

V and J are TRBV7-2 and TRBJ1-4; 7 positions agree with TRBD1. There are 14 residues in the CDR3. Unmatched junction bases numbered 8, after V lost 5 bases and J lost 8 bases. Germline assignment: CDR1 SGHTA and CDR2 FQGNSA. CDR3 in amino acids: CASSRDRPGEKLFF. For the CDR3, the DNA is TGTGCCAGCAGCAGGGACAGACCCGGGGAAAAACTGTTTTTT.

The chain couples TRBV9 to TRBJ1-1, with unresolved D. Deletions cut 0 bases from V and 0 bases from J, with 9 bases between. CDR3 length: 15 amino acids. The germline V gene encodes CDR1 SGDLS and CDR2 YYNGEE. The CDR3 here is CASSVANQVNTEAFF. DNA of the CDR3: TGTGCCAGCAGCGTAGCTAACCAAGTGAACACTGAAGCTTTCTTT.

The rearrangement uses TRBV7-9 and TRBJ1-4, with TRBD1 as a possible D gene (5 bases). V lost 5 bases to trimming and J lost 10 bases, with 20 bases between them. Germline V gene sequence: CDR1 SEHNR, CDR2 FQNEAQ (reference sequence). This CDR3 contains 15 residues. The CDR3 here is CASSRITGRHVKLFF. The DNA for the CDR3 is TGTGCCAGCAGCCGGATAACGGGACGGCACGTAAAACTGTTTTTT.

The chain has TRBV5-1 and TRBJ1-5, with a tentative D call TRBD1 (5 bases). Germline V CDR1 and CDR2: SGHRS, YFSETQ. V was shortened by 4 bases and J by 0 bases, with 14 bases between the two germline ends. There are 16 residues in the CDR3. CDR3 amino acids: CASSPDGGYSNQPQHF. The DNA for the CDR3 is TGCGCCAGCAGCCCAGATGGGGGTTATAGCAATCAGCCCCAGCATTTT. Full variable domain (missing parts from reference TRBV5-1 and TRBJ1-5): KAGVTQTPRYLIKTRGQQVTLSCSPISGHRSVSWYQQTPGQGLQFLFEYFSETQRNKGNFPGRFSGRQFSNSRSEMNVSTLELGDSALYLCASSPDGGYSNQPQHFGDGTRLSIL.

The chain links TRBV30 to TRBJ1-3, with 9 bases that match TRBD1. In germline, CDR1 is GTSNPN, CDR2 SVGIG (reference sequence). This CDR3 spans 15 amino acids. V trimming: 3 bases; J trimming: 4 bases; junction bases outside the gene matches: 7. The CDR3 spells CAWRHYRGQGNTIYF. The DNA for the CDR3 is TGTGCCTGGAGACACTACAGGGGGCAGGGAAACACCATATATTTT.

The rearrangement links TRBV7-2 to TRBJ1-2; D possibly corresponds to TRBD1 (5 bases). Germline CDR1 reads SGHTA; CDR2 reads FQGNSA. CDR3 length equals 13 residues. Deletions cut 3 bases from V and 5 bases from J, with 10 bases between. The CDR3 loop is CASSLGTEYGYTF. The CDR3 DNA reads as TGTGCCAGCAGCTTGGGGACGGAGTATGGCTACACCTTC. The full variable domain, completed using reference TRBV7-2 and TRBJ1-2, is GAGVSQSPSNKVTEKGKDVELRCDPISGHTALYWYRQSLGQGLEFLIYFQGNSAPDKSGLPSDRFSAERTGGSVSTLTIQRTQQEDSAVYLCASSLGTEYGYTFGSGTRLTVV.